This T cell receptor (beta chain) stems from a study of T cell repertoires in cytomegalovirus infection (dated by TCRdb to about 2019). Looking at the study overall: Donor HLA type was relevant to the analysis, because carriage of CMV infection together with the matching HLA type was indicated by public TCR beta signatures.

TCRdb records Illumina HiSeq 1500 as the sequencer. The raw public reads went through TCRdb reprocessing: fastp at Q25, MiXCR clone calling, in-frame beta chains kept. CDR3 protein duplicates are merged, each entry listing the most common genes and DNA. Within this sample are around 530,000 distinct CDR3 sequences, with around 27% of them counted one time only. In total, the top ten clones hold over 10% of the sample. With respect to this clonotype: Its antigen has not been determined. A much larger clone differs by one base, so this may be a read error. Since no conserved phenylalanine or tryptophan closes the CDR3, a read error is the likely cause.

V is pared back by 8 bases and J by 4 bases, with 6 bases lying between the germline termini. The germline V gene sets CDR1 to SGHVS and CDR2 to FQNEAQ. A total of 11 residues make up the CDR3, ends included. The DNA shown is the 33-base CDR3, in frame from base 1. The research as a whole found: In both this cohort and an independent cohort of 352 donors, the cumulative frequency of public TCR beta family members distinguished carriers of CMV infection plus the relevant HLA type. The ex vivo response was dominated by HLA-C-restricted CMV-specific TCR beta clonotypes, which also provided the single most frequent clonotype in two of eight donors.

The rearranged segments are TRBV7-8 and TRBJ2-1; a tentative D match to TRBD1 spans 5 bases. The sequence derives from a human donor in good health (CMV status not recorded). Some clones in this sample may be carry-over from other donors' samples. Sample: PBMCs. The sequenced DNA is TGTGCCAGCGCAGGGTACAATGAGCAGTTCTGC. The translation is CASAGYNEQFC.